The clone carrying this T cell receptor beta chain showed up just a few times. The antigen is not known. The same CDR3 arises from other DNA sequences in this sample as well. Time point in this sample: week 47, end of study. One vaccine dose held 300 ug of mutant IDH1 20-mer peptide and came with topical imiquimod. This specimen comes from a study of a mutant IDH1 vaccine in newly diagnosed glioma. In the study overall: Vaccine dosing followed radiotherapy by 4-6 weeks, or accompanied temozolomide cycles. Among treated patients, around 62% were male and around 40% female, and mean age was about 39 years. Previous treatment comprised radiotherapy, temozolomide, or both, mostly both. Visit timing is recorded as week 35 for V12 and week 47 for V13.

Profiled with immunoSEQ multiplex PCR; TCRdb holds only in-frame clones, not every one. The profile covers approximately 35,000 clones, with approximately 90% appearing a single time and about 5% taken by the ten largest. The germline V gene has CDR1 LNHDA and CDR2 SQIVND (reference sequence). This CDR3 has 13 amino acids. Trimming took off 1 base at V and 0 bases at J, with 3 bases between the two ends. J is TRBJ1-1 and V is TRBV19; D uncertain. The specimen comprised PBMCs, sampled from a glioma patient whose treatment included an IDH1 peptide vaccine. The clonotype was recovered from a woman aged 40 to 50 with glioma. For the CDR3, the DNA is TGTGCCAGTAGTATAGCTTTGAACACTGAAGCTTTCTTT. It translates to CASSIALNTEAFF.